Below are 6 T cell receptor beta chains sequenced from a single sample in a study of cytomegalovirus exposure and HLA in healthy donors. PCR used 60 Vbeta primers and 13 Jbeta primers. Some clones are missing from TCRdb's copy, which holds only in-frame ones; the method was immunoSEQ multiplex PCR. Here the sample spans roughly 200,000 clones, 75% to 85% being singletons. The sample comprised PBMCs. The origin of the receptors is a boy younger than 18 in good health and CMV-seronegative.

The chain links TRBV9 to TRBJ2-7; no definite D call. CDR1 is SGDLS, CDR2 YYNGEE, per germline. The CDR3 sequence is 14 residues long. V lost 0 bases, J lost 1 base, and 8 bases lay in between. The CDR3 DNA reads as TGTGCCAGCAGCGTAGGAGCTCCATCCTACGAGCAGTACTTC. It specifies CASSVGAPSYEQYF. The whole variable domain, filled in from reference TRBV9 and TRBJ2-7, reads DSGVTQTPKHLITATGQRVTLRCSPRSGDLSVYWYQQSLDQGLQFLIQYYNGEERAKGNILERFSAQQFPDLHSELNLSSLELGDSALYFCASSVGAPSYEQYFGPGTRLTVT.

The genes are TRBV30 and TRBJ2-7; 11 bases align to TRBD2. Per the germline V gene, CDR1 is GTSNPN and CDR2 is SVGIG (reference sequence). The CDR3 is made up of 14 amino acids. V was pared by 0 bases and J by 6 bases, with 4 bases of the junction left unmatched. CDR3 protein: CAWSVLAGAFEQYF. For the CDR3, the DNA is TGTGCCTGGAGTGTACTAGCGGGAGCCTTCGAGCAGTACTTC.

The chain has TRBV7-6 and TRBJ1-1; tentative D call: TRBD1 (6 bases). V lost 1 base and J lost 5, with 8 bases in between. Germline-derived CDR1 and CDR2 are SGHVS and FNYEAQ. This CDR3 is 13 amino acids long. The CDR3 here is CASSLDRETEAFF. In DNA form, the CDR3 reads TGTGCCAGCAGCTTAGACAGGGAAACTGAAGCTTTCTTT.

This clone showed up just once. The chain combines TRBV5-4 with TRBJ2-1; 9 nucleotides line up with TRBD2. The CDR3 length is 15 residues. Germline CDR1 SGHNT, CDR2 YYREEE (reference sequence). The trim removed 0 bases at V and 6 bases at J, leaving 4 bases unmatched. CDR3 DNA sequence: TGTGCCAGCAGCTTGGTGGCGGGAGGGCCCAATGAGCAGTTCTTC. This codes for CASSLVAGGPNEQFF.

This clone was observed a few times. This chain connects TRBV18 to TRBJ2-6; 9 bases agree with TRBD2. V shed 3 bases and J 1 base; nucleotides not matched to a gene: 7. Germline V gene sequence: CDR1 KGHSH, CDR2 LQKENI. The CDR3 loop spans 18 amino acids. The DNA for the CDR3 is TGTGCCAGCTCACCCTCCGGCGGGGGGGCTTCTGGGGCCAACGTCCTGACTTTC. Its protein is CASSPSGGGASGANVLTF.

In nucleotides, the CDR3 is TGTGCCAGCAGCGTAGGGGCGACTAATGAAAAACTGTTTTTT. Protein product: CASSVGATNEKLFF. The chain carries TRBV9 and TRBJ1-4; no clear D. V dropped 0 bases and J dropped 2 bases, with 5 bases sitting between them. The CDR3 sequence is 14 residues long. CDR1 SGDLS and CDR2 YYNGEE come from the germline V gene.